The clone carrying this T cell receptor (beta chain) came up many times. TCRdb independently ran MiXCR on the reads; one entry per CDR3 protein. Found here are hundreds of thousands of distinct CDR3 sequences, 17% of them singletons; the top ten hold about 12%. The record originates from a study of T cell repertoires in cytomegalovirus infection. At the level of the study: Public TCR beta signatures provided an indication of both CMV infection and a matching HLA type.

The trim removed 4 bases at V and 8 bases at J, leaving 7 bases unmatched. This CDR3 is built from 14 residues. Germline-derived CDR1 and CDR2 are SGHVS and FQNEAQ. Input material: PBMCs. This TCR was recovered from a human donor in good health (CMV status not recorded). Some clones in this sample may be carry-over from other donors' samples. V and J are TRBV7-8 and TRBJ1-4, with 7 bases identical to TRBD1. The CDR3 region has the DNA TGTGCCAGCAGCTGGGACAGCGATACGGAAAAACTGTTTTTT. This sequence encodes CASSWDSDTEKLFF.